One sample yielded the 13 T cell receptor beta chains listed below, sequenced in a study of glioma-infiltrating T cells after dendritic cell vaccination. TCRdb keeps only in-frame clones here, not all; method: immunoSEQ multiplex PCR. The data hold tens of thousands of clones, with 85% observed a single time. Here the sequenced sample was blood, taken before dendritic cell vaccination. The receptors come from a human donor with glioblastoma.

The chain has TRBV7-9 and TRBJ2-7, with 11 bases aligning to TRBD1. CDR3 length: 15 residues. CDR1 is SEHNR, CDR2 FQNEAQ, per germline (reference sequence). V lost 6 bases, J lost 3 bases, and 7 bases stayed unmatched. CDR3 in amino acids: CASSYRTGGGYEQYF. CDR3 sequence (DNA): TGTGCCAGCAGTTATCGGACAGGGGGCGGCTACGAGCAGTACTTC. Using reference TRBV7-9 and TRBJ2-7 for the parts outside the CDR3, the full variable domain is DTGVSQNPRHKITKRGQNVTFRCDPISEHNRLYWYRQTLGQGPEFLTYFQNEAQLEKSRLLSDRFSAERPKGSFSTLEIQRTEQGDSAMYLCASSYRTGGGYEQYFGPGTRLTVT.

The rearrangement joins TRBV5-1 to TRBJ2-4, with D possibly matching TRBD1 (7 bases). The V and J ends lost 4 bases and 9 bases respectively, with 20 bases between them. Per the germline V gene, CDR1 is SGHRS and CDR2 is YFSETQ. The CDR3 runs 15 residues. In DNA form, the CDR3 reads TGCGCCAGCAGCCCTCCAGGGGGGCCGAGGGGCATTCAGTACTTC. Amino acid sequence: CASSPPGGPRGIQYF.

This rearrangement joins TRBV5-1 to TRBJ1-1; 7 bases agree with TRBD1. Per the germline V gene, CDR1 is SGHRS and CDR2 is YFSETQ. Unmatched junction bases numbered 16, after V lost 4 bases and J lost 1 base. This CDR3 contains 18 residues. The CDR3 nucleotides read TGCGCCAGCAGCATACCGGGACAGATTCAGTCCGGGAACACTGAAGCTTTCTTT. This sequence encodes CASSIPGQIQSGNTEAFF.

The chain couples TRBV7-6 to TRBJ1-1; D is uncertain. V was shortened by 2 bases and J by 1 base, with 5 bases between the two germline ends. CDR3 size: 13 residues. Germline loops: CDR1 SGHVS, CDR2 FNYEAQ. In DNA form, the CDR3 reads TGTGCCAGCAGCTTAAAACAGAACACTGAAGCTTTCTTT. It is translated as CASSLKQNTEAFF.

V is TRBV11-2 and J is TRBJ2-3; maybe TRBD1 (6 bases). Trimming removed 4 bases from V and 9 bases from J, with 17 bases in between. CDR3 length: 14 amino acids. Looked up from germline, CDR1 is SGHAT and CDR2 is FQNNGV. The CDR3 sequence is CASSSGAVRGTQYF. CDR3 sequence (DNA): TGTGCCAGCAGCTCCGGAGCAGTCAGGGGCACGCAGTATTTT.

This rearrangement joins TRBV6-5 to TRBJ1-3; D is ambiguous. CDR3 length: 15 amino acids. Germline-derived CDR1 and CDR2 are MNHEY and SVGAGI. The ends were cut back, 0 bases at V and 3 bases at J, with 9 bases in the middle. The DNA for the CDR3 is TGTGCCAGCAGTTACTCGGGAGGGATTGGAAACACCATATATTTT. It specifies CASSYSGGIGNTIYF.

J is TRBJ1-5 and V is TRBV10-2; maybe TRBD1 (6 bases). Germline loops: CDR1 WSHSY, CDR2 SAAADI. Trimming pared 3 bases from V and 7 bases from J, leaving 10 bases between. The CDR3 is 13 residues long. The CDR3 reads CASSEGRGQPQHF. The CDR3 DNA reads TGCGCCAGCAGTGAAGGAAGGGGGCAGCCCCAGCATTTT.

The rearrangement joins TRBV2 to TRBJ1-6; 11 bases match TRBD1. Per the germline V gene, CDR1 is SNHLY and CDR2 is FYNNEI. V dropped 1 base and J dropped 8; count of bases not matched to a gene: 1. The CDR3 length is 15 residues. CDR3 in DNA: TGTGCCAGCAGTGAAGTGGGACAGGGGGATTCACCCCTCCACTTT. The encoded protein is CASSEVGQGDSPLHF.

V and J are TRBV2 and TRBJ1-1, with D possibly matching TRBD1 (6 bases). V shed 6 bases and J shed 1 base, with 15 bases lying between them. The germline V gene encodes CDR1 SNHLY and CDR2 FYNNEI. This CDR3 has 15 amino acids. CDR3 bases: TGTGCCAGCAGGGCTGACAGGAGATCGAACACTGAAGCTTTCTTT. It encodes CASRADRRSNTEAFF.

This clone was recorded only once. This CDR3 reads CASTPPGSGRETQYF. The CDR3, as DNA: TGTGCCAGCACCCCCCCGGGGAGCGGGAGGGAGACCCAGTACTTC. The gene calls are TRBV7-2 and TRBJ2-5; 9 bases map to TRBD2. The V and J ends lost 7 bases and 5 bases, in that order; junction bases with no gene match: 11. CDR1 is SGHTA, CDR2 FQGNSA, per germline. The CDR3 spans 15 residues. Combining the CDR3 with reference TRBV7-2 and TRBJ2-5 gives the whole variable domain GAGVSQSPSNKVTEKGKDVELRCDPISGHTALYWYRQSLGQGLEFLIYFQGNSAPDKSGLPSDRFSAERTGGSVSTLTIQRTQQEDSAVYLCASTPPGSGRETQYFGPGTRLLVL.

The V gene is TRBV11-3, the J gene TRBJ2-7; no definite D call. Germline loops: CDR1 SGHNT, CDR2 YENEEA. The length of the CDR3 is 13 residues. Deletions cut 3 bases from V and 6 bases from J, with 12 bases between. CDR3 bases: TGTGCCAGCAGCTTTTTGAACTCTAGCGAGCAGTACTTC. It translates to CASSFLNSSEQYF.

This chain joins TRBV29-1 and TRBJ1-2, with 10 nucleotides matching TRBD1. CDR1 and CDR2 (germline): SQVTM, ANQGSEA. There are 13 residues in the CDR3. The V gene end was trimmed by 7 bases and the J gene end by 5 bases; junction bases not matched to a gene: 7. This chain's CDR3 is CSGGQGRDYGYTF. For the CDR3, the DNA is TGCAGCGGGGGACAGGGGAGGGATTATGGCTACACCTTC.

The J gene is TRBJ2-7, the V gene TRBV7-9; TRBD1 is a possible D gene (6 bases). V was trimmed by 2 bases and J by 5 bases, leaving 25 bases between them. Per germline, CDR1 SEHNR and CDR2 FQNEAQ (reference sequence). This CDR3 comprises 18 residues. The CDR3 reads CASSLNPTGGQRGHEQYF. The CDR3 DNA follows: TGTGCCAGCAGCTTAAACCCCACCGGCGGACAGCGAGGCCACGAGCAGTACTTC.